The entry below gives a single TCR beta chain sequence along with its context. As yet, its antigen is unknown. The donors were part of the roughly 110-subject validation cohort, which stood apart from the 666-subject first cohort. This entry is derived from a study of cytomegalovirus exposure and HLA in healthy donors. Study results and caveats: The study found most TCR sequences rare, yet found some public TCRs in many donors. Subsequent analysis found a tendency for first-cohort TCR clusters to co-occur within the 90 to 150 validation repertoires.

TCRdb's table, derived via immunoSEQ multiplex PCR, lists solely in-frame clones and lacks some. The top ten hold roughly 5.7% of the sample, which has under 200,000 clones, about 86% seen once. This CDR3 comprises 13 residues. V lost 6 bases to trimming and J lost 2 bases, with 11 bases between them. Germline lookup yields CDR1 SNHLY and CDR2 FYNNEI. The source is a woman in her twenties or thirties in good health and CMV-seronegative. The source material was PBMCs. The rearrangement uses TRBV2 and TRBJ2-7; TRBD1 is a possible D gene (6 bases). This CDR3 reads CASRRTVTYEQYF. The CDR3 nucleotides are TGTGCCAGCAGGAGGACAGTTACCTACGAGCAGTACTTC.